The 9 T cell receptor beta chains presented below share a single source sample, sequenced in a study of T cell responses to AZD1222 COVID-19 vaccine. Libraries were prepared by immunoSEQ multiplex PCR; TCRdb keeps only in-frame clonotypes and omits some of them. This sample has about 140,000 clones; approximately 92% occur once, and the top ten carry more than 1.5%. Sequences were derived from peripheral blood, sampled on day 0 of AZD1222 vaccination. All receptors derive from an adult in good health.

V usage is TRBV7-3 and J usage is TRBJ2-7, with 8 bases identical to TRBD2. This CDR3 spans 16 amino acids. CDR1 SGHTA and CDR2 FQGTGA come from the germline V gene. V lost 2 bases, J lost 2 bases, and 8 bases stayed unmatched. The CDR3 DNA reads as TGTGCCAGCAGCTTATACGGGGGGACTAGTCCCTACGAGCAGTACTTC. This translates into CASSLYGGTSPYEQYF.

The chain is built from TRBV25-1 and TRBJ2-1, with 16 positions matching TRBD2. The CDR3 extends over 16 amino acids. V shed 8 bases and J 9 bases; nucleotides not matched to a gene: 10. Germline V CDR1 and CDR2: MGHDK, SYGVNS. CDR3 nucleotides: TGTGCCAGCGTACCTCCGGGACTAGCGGGAGGGGGTGAGCAGTTCTTC. Protein sequence: CASVPPGLAGGGEQFF.

The V and J genes are TRBV28 and TRBJ1-6, with D unresolved. Germline V gene data show CDR1 as MDHEN and CDR2 as SYDVKM. V lost 3 bases and J 0 bases, leaving 6 bases between the germline ends. This CDR3 has 15 amino acids. The chain's CDR3 is CASSFASSYNSPLHF. The CDR3 DNA follows: TGTGCCAGCAGTTTTGCCAGCTCCTATAATTCACCCCTCCACTTT.

The V gene is TRBV19, the J gene TRBJ2-3, with no clear D. The CDR3 is 16 amino acids. Trimming pared 2 bases from V and 0 bases from J, leaving 12 bases between. Germline V gene sequence: CDR1 LNHDA, CDR2 SQIVND (reference sequence). CDR3 sequence reads: CASSIRSRSSTDTQYF. The CDR3 DNA follows: TGTGCCAGTAGTATAAGGTCCCGGTCTAGCACAGATACGCAGTATTTT.

V is TRBV4-1 and J is TRBJ1-4; unclear D gene. This CDR3 comprises 12 residues. Germline CDR1 and CDR2: MGHRA and YSYEKL. V was clipped by 1 base and J by 8 bases, with 5 bases between them. CDR3 DNA sequence: TGCGCCAGCAGCCAAGTGATAGAAAAACTGTTTTTT. This encodes CASSQVIEKLFF.

The chain joins TRBV7-9 to TRBJ1-1; D is undetermined. The CDR3 is 14 amino acids. Trimming removed 4 bases at V and 5 bases at J, with 14 bases between. Per the germline V gene, CDR1 is SEHNR and CDR2 is FQNEAQ (reference sequence). CDR3 region: CASSSNGGETEAFF. The CDR3 DNA sequence: TGTGCCAGCAGCTCGAACGGTGGGGAGACTGAAGCTTTCTTT.

This chain joins TRBV3-1 (or the pseudogene TRBV3-2) and TRBJ2-7; 8 nucleotides agree with TRBD2. Trimming took 4 bases from V and 2 from J; bases not matched to a gene: 4. The CDR3 extends over 14 amino acids. Germline V gives CDR1 LGHDT, CDR2 YNNKEL (reference sequence). CDR3 amino acids: CASSLTSGPYEQYF. CDR3 in DNA: TGTGCCAGCAGCCTTACTAGCGGCCCCTACGAGCAGTACTTC.

V usage is TRBV19 and J usage is TRBJ1-2; possible D gene TRBD1, 5 bases. Trimming pared 9 bases from V and 1 base from J, leaving 9 bases between. CDR3 length equals 12 residues. Per the germline V gene, CDR1 is LNHDA and CDR2 is SQIVND (reference sequence). Here the CDR3 reads CASRGGNYGYTF. Here the CDR3 DNA reads TGTGCCAGCCGCGGGGGTAACTATGGCTACACCTTC.

CDR3 in amino acids: CASSMSGTTNEKLFF. The CDR3 region has the DNA TGTGCCAGTAGTATGAGTGGGACAACTAATGAAAAACTGTTTTTT. The V call is TRBV19, the J call TRBJ1-4; D ambiguous. Deletions cut 3 bases from V and 0 bases from J, with 8 bases between. In germline, CDR1 is LNHDA, CDR2 SQIVND (reference sequence). This CDR3 region has 15 residues.